The 27 T cell receptor beta chains below come from one sample, sequenced in a study of blood T cell repertoires in COVID-19. Repertoires were generated with immunoSEQ multiplex PCR, while TCRdb's copy carries only in-frame clones and drops some. The profile covers roughly 120,000 clones, with 90% appearing a single time and about 3.8% taken by the ten largest. Source material: peripheral blood. These receptors came from a woman aged 55-69 years with COVID-19, enrolled during active disease.

V and J are TRBV3-1 (or the pseudogene TRBV3-2) and TRBJ1-3; TRBD1 aligns across 9 bases. Per the germline V gene, CDR1 is LGHDT and CDR2 is YNNKEL (reference sequence). V gave up 0 bases and J gave up 5 bases; unmatched junction bases: 5. This CDR3 region has 16 residues. The CDR3 loop reads CASSQDLGQGRNTIYF. The CDR3 nucleotides are TGTGCCAGCAGCCAAGATCTGGGACAGGGAAGAAACACCATATATTTT.

This chain uses TRBV5-1 with TRBJ2-7, with TRBD2 matching over 9 bases. The CDR3 loop spans 15 amino acids. Germline values: CDR1 SGHRS, CDR2 YFSETQ. V lost 0 bases and J lost 2; bases outside the gene matches: 3. The CDR3 reads CASSLVPSGAYEQYF. Written as DNA, the CDR3 is TGCGCCAGCAGCTTGGTTCCTAGCGGGGCCTACGAGCAGTACTTC. Full variable domain (rest looked up from reference TRBV5-1 and TRBJ2-7): KAGVTQTPRYLIKTRGQQVTLSCSPISGHRSVSWYQQTPGQGLQFLFEYFSETQRNKGNFPGRFSGRQFSNSRSEMNVSTLELGDSALYLCASSLVPSGAYEQYFGPGTRLTVT.

This sequence joins TRBV5-6 and TRBJ2-5; D is ambiguous. V lost 0 bases and J lost 1, with 7 bases in between. Germline assignment: CDR1 SGHDT and CDR2 YYEEEE. This CDR3 contains 14 residues. The CDR3 here is CASSLGQLQETQYF. For the CDR3, the DNA is TGTGCCAGCAGCTTGGGACAACTCCAAGAGACCCAGTACTTC.

The chain employs TRBV7-2 and TRBJ2-5; D may be TRBD2 (5 bases). Trimming left V 5 bases short and J 3 bases short, with 16 bases between. There are 15 residues in the CDR3. Germline CDR1 and CDR2: SGHTA and FQGNSA. This CDR3 reads CASSIWYGVKETQYF. In nucleotides, the CDR3 is TGTGCCAGCAGCATATGGTACGGGGTGAAAGAGACCCAGTACTTC.

This chain uses TRBV7-8 with TRBJ1-1, with TRBD1 matching 7 bases. Trimming removed 5 bases from V and 2 bases from J; junction bases left unmatched: 8. The CDR3 has 15 residues. The germline V gene encodes CDR1 SGHVS and CDR2 FQNEAQ. Written as DNA, the CDR3 is TGTGCCAGCAGCCTCAACGGACAGGAAAACACTGAAGCTTTCTTT. It encodes CASSLNGQENTEAFF.

The chain has TRBV5-4 and TRBJ1-6; 7 nucleotides match TRBD1. The CDR3 sequence is 16 residues long. V gave up 5 bases and J gave up 7 bases; unmatched junction bases: 12. Germline CDR1 and CDR2: SGHNT and YYREEE (reference sequence). This chain's CDR3 is CASRVDLQGKNSPLHF. For the CDR3, the DNA is TGTGCCAGCAGGGTGGACCTACAGGGGAAGAATTCACCCCTCCACTTT.

The V call is TRBV6-2 or TRBV6-3, the J call TRBJ2-7; a possible D gene is TRBD1 (7 bases). V was shortened by 5 bases and J by 11 bases, with 19 bases between the two germline ends. This CDR3 region has 13 residues. Germline V lookup: CDR1 MNHEY, CDR2 SVGEGT. The CDR3 sequence: CASSNMEGAREYF. CDR3 DNA: TGTGCCAGCAGTAACATGGAGGGGGCAAGGGAGTACTTC.

V gene TRBV6-6 combines with J gene TRBJ2-2; 14 bases fit TRBD2. The V gene's germline CDR1 is MNHNY and CDR2 SVGAGI (reference sequence). The V gene end was trimmed by 6 bases and the J gene end by 4 bases; junction bases not matched to a gene: 4. This CDR3 is built from 16 residues. The CDR3 loop is CASSRLAGGFTGELFF. As DNA, the CDR3 is TGTGCCAGCAGCAGACTAGCGGGGGGGTTCACCGGGGAGCTGTTTTTT.

This chain uses TRBV10-3 with TRBJ2-5; 9 bases fit TRBD2. Germline CDR1 is ENHRY and CDR2 is SYGVKD. The CDR3 has 15 amino acids. V shed 6 bases and J 5 bases; nucleotides not matched to a gene: 10. CDR3 sequence reads: CAIRGENSGGETQYF. CDR3 DNA sequence: TGTGCCATCAGGGGGGAGAATAGCGGGGGCGAGACCCAGTACTTC.

The V gene is TRBV4-2, the J gene TRBJ2-5; 7 bases align to TRBD2. V dropped 0 bases and J dropped 1; count of bases not matched to a gene: 5. CDR1 LGHNA and CDR2 YNFKEQ come from the germline V gene. The CDR3 consists of 16 residues. The CDR3 reads CASSQDGAGSQETQYF. The CDR3 nucleotides read TGTGCCAGCAGCCAAGATGGAGCGGGGAGCCAAGAGACCCAGTACTTC.

Comments on this clone: A junction boundary mismatches the germline segment, possibly from a read error. This chain uses TRBV10-3 with TRBJ2-2; 10 nucleotides line up with TRBD1. Germline CDR1 is ENHRY and CDR2 is SYGVKD. The CDR3 runs 13 residues. The DNA for the CDR3 is TGTGCCATCCCGGACAGGGGGGATTCAGAGTTGGTTTTT. Translation: CAIPDRGDSELVF.

CDR3 residues: CASSYESGTLYNEQFF. CDR3 nucleotides: TGTGCCAGCAGTTACGAATCCGGGACACTCTACAATGAGCAGTTCTTC. V and J are TRBV6-2 or TRBV6-3 and TRBJ2-1, with D possibly TRBD1 on 6 matching bases. Trimming removed 2 bases at V and 3 bases at J, with 14 bases between. The CDR3 is 16 residues long. CDR1 and CDR2 from the germline V gene are MNHEY and SVGEGT.

The gene calls are TRBV3-1 (or the pseudogene TRBV3-2) and TRBJ2-7; weak D call: TRBD1 (6 bases). The CDR3 loop spans 13 amino acids. Germline CDR1 LGHDT, CDR2 YNNKEL (reference sequence). V was trimmed by 3 bases and J by 3 bases, leaving 9 bases between them. The CDR3 DNA follows: TGTGCCAGCAGCCAGATACAGGGCTACGAGCAGTACTTC. It codes for CASSQIQGYEQYF.

The genes are TRBV7-3 and TRBJ2-5, with 11 bases that match TRBD2. The CDR3 has 16 amino acids. With 5 bases clipped from V and 5 bases from J, the junction kept 10 bases outside the gene matches. CDR1 SGHTA and CDR2 FQGTGA come from the germline V gene. CDR3 amino acids: CASSPQASGGWETQYF. The CDR3 DNA reads TGTGCCAGCAGCCCCCAGGCTAGCGGGGGGTGGGAGACCCAGTACTTC. The variable domain in full, completed from reference TRBV7-3 and TRBJ2-5, reads GAGVSQTPSNKVTEKGKYVELRCDPISGHTALYWYRQSLGQGPEFLIYFQGTGAADDSGLPNDRFFAVRPEGSVSTLKIQRTERGDSAVYLCASSPQASGGWETQYFGPGTRLLVL.

The genes are TRBV9 and TRBJ2-7; 8 nucleotides align to TRBD2. The germline CDR1 and CDR2 sequences are SGDLS and YYNGEE. The J segment lost 3 bases and the V segment lost 4 bases, leaving 0 bases of the junction unmatched. This CDR3 has 12 amino acids. The CDR3 DNA reads as TGTGCCAGCAGCCTAGCGGGCTACGAGCAGTACTTC. Amino acid sequence: CASSLAGYEQYF. Full variable domain (rest looked up from reference TRBV9 and TRBJ2-7): DSGVTQTPKHLITATGQRVTLRCSPRSGDLSVYWYQQSLDQGLQFLIQYYNGEERAKGNILERFSAQQFPDLHSELNLSSLELGDSALYFCASSLAGYEQYFGPGTRLTVT.

The genes are TRBV11-2 and TRBJ1-2; 7 positions agree with TRBD1. The germline gives CDR1 SGHAT, CDR2 FQNNGV. Germline trimming cut 2 bases from V and 6 bases from J; bases unmatched to any gene: 3. This CDR3 is built from 13 residues. CDR3 in amino acids: CASSLTGDHGYTF. CDR3 bases: TGTGCCAGCAGCTTAACAGGGGATCATGGCTACACCTTC.

The CDR3 is CASSDGRGWLAGELFF. The CDR3 DNA is TGTGCCAGCAGCGACGGAAGGGGATGGTTGGCCGGGGAGCTGTTTTTT. The rearrangement uses TRBV9 and TRBJ2-2, with D possibly matching TRBD1 (5 bases). This CDR3 has 16 residues. The V gene lost 3 bases and the J gene lost 6 bases, with 18 bases spanning the gap. The germline gives CDR1 SGDLS, CDR2 YYNGEE.

The rearrangement uses TRBV19 and TRBJ2-1; TRBD2 agrees at 7 bases. After removal of 7 bases from V and 2 bases from J, the junction contained 5 bases not matched to a gene. Germline V gene lookup returns CDR1 LNHDA and CDR2 SQIVND (reference sequence). The CDR3 sequence is 14 residues long. This CDR3 reads CASTEAGTYNEQFF. The CDR3 nucleotides are TGTGCCAGTACCGAAGCGGGGACCTACAATGAGCAGTTCTTC.

The V and J genes are TRBV7-3 and TRBJ2-7; D may be TRBD1 (5 bases). Germline V gene lookup returns CDR1 SGHTA and CDR2 FQGTGA. The CDR3 totals 13 residues. Trimming took 3 bases from V and 3 from J, leaving 9 bases between them. CDR3 bases: TGTGCCAGCAGCTTCGGAAGGGGCTACGAGCAGTACTTC. This sequence encodes CASSFGRGYEQYF. Variable domain in full (rest from reference TRBV7-3 and TRBJ2-7): GAGVSQTPSNKVTEKGKYVELRCDPISGHTALYWYRQSLGQGPEFLIYFQGTGAADDSGLPNDRFFAVRPEGSVSTLKIQRTERGDSAVYLCASSFGRGYEQYFGPGTRLTVT.

The V call is TRBV13, the J call TRBJ1-5, with D possibly matching TRBD1 (6 bases). Germline values: CDR1 PRHDT, CDR2 FYEKMQ (reference sequence). There are 16 residues in the CDR3. Trimming pared 5 bases from V and 0 bases from J, leaving 14 bases between. The CDR3 coding sequence is TGTGCCAGCAGCCGAGGGGGGGGATCTAGCAATCAGCCCCAGCATTTT. This codes for CASSRGGGSSNQPQHF. The entire variable domain, with the rest obtained from reference TRBV13 and TRBJ1-5, is as follows: AAGVIQSPRHLIKEKRETATLKCYPIPRHDTVYWYQQGPGQDPQFLISFYEKMQSDKGSIPDRFSAQQFSDYHSELNMSSLELGDSALYFCASSRGGGSSNQPQHFGDGTRLSIL.

V gene TRBV10-3 combines with J gene TRBJ1-5; D may be TRBD1 (5 bases). The germline gives CDR1 ENHRY, CDR2 SYGVKD. V was shortened by 4 bases and J by 5 bases, with 9 bases between the two germline ends. The CDR3 totals 13 residues. This CDR3 reads CAISGVRDQPQHF. The CDR3 bases are TGTGCCATCAGTGGGGTCAGGGATCAGCCCCAGCATTTT.

The chain carries TRBV6-5 and TRBJ1-1; D not resolved. V lost 4 bases to trimming and J lost 1 base, with 7 bases between them. Germline V gene data show CDR1 as MNHEY and CDR2 as SVGAGI. CDR3 length: 13 amino acids. CDR3 protein: CASSSGRNTEAFF. DNA for the CDR3: TGTGCCAGCAGTTCTGGCAGGAACACTGAAGCTTTCTTT.

The chain links TRBV18 to TRBJ1-2; TRBD1 matches at 8 bases. After removal of 3 bases from V and 2 bases from J, the junction contained 11 bases not matched to a gene. This CDR3 has 17 amino acids. In germline, CDR1 is KGHSH, CDR2 LQKENI. CDR3 protein: CASSPRTGTSWNYGYTF. DNA of the CDR3: TGTGCCAGCTCACCCAGGACAGGGACCTCCTGGAACTATGGCTACACCTTC.

V and J are TRBV7-9 and TRBJ1-6; 8 bases agree with TRBD1. The CDR3 runs 14 residues. Germline-derived CDR1 and CDR2 are SEHNR and FQNEAQ (reference sequence). V trimming: 3 bases; J trimming: 10 bases; junction bases outside the gene matches: 5. CDR3 in DNA: TGTGCCAGCAGCTTTGACAGGGGTATGTCACCCCTCCACTTT. This encodes CASSFDRGMSPLHF.

V and J are TRBV3-1 (or the pseudogene TRBV3-2) and TRBJ1-4; 9 bases match TRBD1. V lost 3 bases and J lost 5; bases outside the gene matches: 4. Germline V gene data show CDR1 as LGHDT and CDR2 as YNNKEL (reference sequence). The CDR3 has 15 amino acids. The CDR3 loop reads CASSQTGTGNEKLFF. The CDR3 nucleotides read TGTGCCAGCAGCCAGACCGGGACAGGGAATGAAAAACTGTTTTTT.

V is TRBV7-9 and J is TRBJ2-5, with TRBD2 matching 11 bases. V gave up 5 bases and J gave up 3 bases; unmatched junction bases: 14. Germline CDR1 reads SEHNR; CDR2 reads FQNEAQ (reference sequence). The CDR3 loop spans 18 amino acids. CDR3 sequence (DNA): TGTGCCAGCAGCAACCGCGATCAGACTAGCGGGGCAAAAGAGACCCAGTACTTC. Amino acid sequence: CASSNRDQTSGAKETQYF.

The rearrangement uses TRBV3-1 (or the pseudogene TRBV3-2) and TRBJ1-1, with D uncertain. Between the trimmed V and J ends, which lost 6 bases and 2 bases, there was a span of 10 bases. This CDR3 comprises 13 residues. Germline CDR1 is LGHDT and CDR2 is YNNKEL (reference sequence). In DNA, the CDR3 is TGTGCCAGCAGTCACAGAGAAAACACTGAAGCTTTCTTT. This encodes CASSHRENTEAFF.